Presented here are 11 T cell receptor beta chains from one specimen sequenced in a study of STAT5B mutations in CD4+ large granular lymphocyte leukemia (dated by TCRdb to between 2021 and 2022). The method was the immunoSEQ multiplex PCR assay. Here the immuneACCESS table is served through TCRdb, limited to in-frame sequences with V and J called. Missing clones are a known gap in these copies; in checked studies unresolved V genes cover under half, and the rest lacks a known reason. The sample records 40,000 to 45,000 clones, roughly 79% of which are singletons. Clones ranked in the top ten supply around 3.3% of the sample. Sequencing was done on a sample of CD4+ T cells from blood buffy coats. The receptors originated from a human donor in good health.

The CDR3 here is CASAAGRGSYNEQFF. The CDR3 nucleotides are TGTGCCAGCGCAGCTGGGAGGGGCTCCTACAATGAGCAGTTCTTC. The chain employs TRBV11-3 and TRBJ2-1; 7 bases map to TRBD2. This CDR3 comprises 15 residues. Germline V gene data show CDR1 as SGHNT and CDR2 as YENEEA. V trimming: 8 bases; J trimming: 0 bases; junction bases outside the gene matches: 7.

The rearrangement links TRBV10-3 to TRBJ1-3; TRBD1 agrees at 7 bases. V shed 10 bases, J shed 0 bases, and the junction held 6 bases outside the gene matches. The germline gives CDR1 ENHRY, CDR2 SYGVKD. This CDR3 is 14 amino acids long. The CDR3 loop is CATRTGNSGNTIYF. In DNA, the CDR3 is TGTGCCACCAGGACAGGAAACTCTGGAAACACCATATATTTT.

The count of this clone is one. The chain has TRBV7-8 and TRBJ2-7; the D gene is possibly TRBD2 (5 bases). Trimming removed 3 bases at V and 3 bases at J, with 12 bases between. This CDR3 region has 14 residues. CDR1 and CDR2 from the germline V gene are SGHVS and FQNEAQ. The CDR3: CASSLEVGIYEQYF. CDR3 DNA: TGTGCCAGCAGCTTGGAGGTGGGAATCTACGAGCAGTACTTC.

The chain uses TRBV7-2 and TRBJ2-7; 9 nucleotides agree with TRBD2. CDR1 and CDR2 (germline): SGHTA, FQGNSA. V shed 6 bases, J shed 6 bases, and the junction held 9 bases outside the gene matches. This CDR3 has 14 residues. The CDR3 region has the DNA TGTGCCAGCAGAGTTAGCGGGAGCTCGGTCGAGCAGTACTTC. It encodes CASRVSGSSVEQYF.

This clone was observed a few times. V usage is TRBV5-1 and J usage is TRBJ2-7, with 7 bases identical to TRBD1. Germline CDR1 SGHRS, CDR2 YFSETQ. The CDR3 is made up of 14 amino acids. V shed 5 bases, J shed 3 bases, and the junction held 8 bases outside the gene matches. The CDR3 reads CASSFRQGFYEQYF. The CDR3 DNA sequence: TGCGCCAGCAGTTTCAGACAGGGCTTCTACGAGCAGTACTTC.

The chain has TRBV7-8 and TRBJ2-2; 10 bases match TRBD1. Unmatched junction bases numbered 6, after V lost 5 bases and J lost 6 bases. The germline V gene has CDR1 SGHVS and CDR2 FQNEAQ. CDR3 length: 15 amino acids. The CDR3 nucleotides are TGTGCCAGCAGCGGACGACAGGGGGCGGCCGGGGAGCTGTTTTTT. Its protein product is CASSGRQGAAGELFF.

This clone came up a few times. The chain couples TRBV21-1 to TRBJ2-3; the D call of TRBD1 is as the table states it, not checked on the DNA. TRBV21-1 is described as a pseudogene. The CDR3 is made up of 14 amino acids. CDR3 DNA sequence: TGTGCCAGCAGACAGGGAAGGTTCACAGATACGCAGTATTTT. Its protein is CASRQGRFTDTQYF.

The chain recombines TRBV11-2 with TRBJ2-1, with 10 positions matching TRBD2. V lost 10 bases, J lost 9 bases, and 9 bases stayed unmatched. CDR1 SGHAT and CDR2 FQNNGV come from the germline V gene. This CDR3 has 13 amino acids. CDR3 nucleotides: TGTGCCACGTCCAGCGGGGGGGCGTTTGAGCAGTTCTTC. This sequence encodes CATSSGGAFEQFF.

CDR3: CAWSPMSYEQYF. The CDR3 DNA reads as TGTGCCTGGAGTCCAATGAGCTACGAGCAGTACTTC. The chain couples TRBV30 to TRBJ2-7; D ambiguous. V was shortened by 2 bases and J by 3 bases, with 8 bases between the two germline ends. The CDR3 loop spans 12 amino acids. Germline CDR1 and CDR2: GTSNPN and SVGIG (reference sequence).

The chain combines TRBV6-1 with TRBJ2-5; D is possibly TRBD1 or TRBD2 (5 bases each). The CDR3 has 13 residues. Germline V gene data show CDR1 as MNHNS and CDR2 as SASEGT. V was pared by 6 bases and J by 5 bases, with 13 bases between. This chain's CDR3 is CASSSGARETQYF. The CDR3 DNA reads TGTGCCAGCAGCTCCGGGGCCCGGGAGACCCAGTACTTC.

This chain links TRBV28 with TRBJ2-3; D might be TRBD1 (5 bases). The length of the CDR3 is 13 residues. Germline V gene lookup returns CDR1 MDHEN and CDR2 SYDVKM. Trimming cost V 8 bases and J 2 bases, with 11 bases left between them. The CDR3 here is CASQGDFTDTQYF. The CDR3 nucleotides read TGTGCCAGCCAAGGGGATTTCACAGATACGCAGTATTTT.